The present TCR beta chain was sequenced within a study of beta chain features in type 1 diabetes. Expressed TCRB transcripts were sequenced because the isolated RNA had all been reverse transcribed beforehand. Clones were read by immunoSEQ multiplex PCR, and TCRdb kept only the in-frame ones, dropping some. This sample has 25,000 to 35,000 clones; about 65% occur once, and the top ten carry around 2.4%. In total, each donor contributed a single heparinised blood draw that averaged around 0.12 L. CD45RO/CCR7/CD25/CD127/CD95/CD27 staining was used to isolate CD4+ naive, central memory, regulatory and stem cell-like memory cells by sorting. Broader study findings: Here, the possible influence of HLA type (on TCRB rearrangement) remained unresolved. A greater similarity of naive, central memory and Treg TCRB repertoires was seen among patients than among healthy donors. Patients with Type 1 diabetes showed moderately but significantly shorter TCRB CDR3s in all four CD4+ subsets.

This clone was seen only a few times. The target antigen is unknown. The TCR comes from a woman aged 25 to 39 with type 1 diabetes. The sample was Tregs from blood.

CDR3: CASSPSRGSEALHF. The DNA of the CDR3 is TGTGCCAGCAGCCCTAGCAGGGGTAGTGAGGCCCTCCACTTT. The rearrangement links TRBV7-8 to TRBJ1-6, with D possibly TRBD1 on 6 matching bases. The germline V gene encodes CDR1 SGHVS and CDR2 FQNEAQ. V gave up 5 bases and J gave up 14 bases, with 19 bases separating them. The CDR3 contains 14 residues.